The present entry profiles one TCR beta chain with its context. Its specificity is unknown. The data stem from a study of T cell responses to AZD1222 COVID-19 vaccine. Study-wide points: Regions 160-218 and 743-854 held dominance among vaccine-associated CD4 TCRs, which spanned spike. Repertoires were collected only later (after the peak T cell response had occurred). Donors were largely white British and mainly female; clonal diversity was possibly underestimated.

V lost 0 bases and J 0 bases, leaving 6 bases between the germline ends. Germline V gene data show CDR1 as LGHNA and CDR2 as YSLEER. The CDR3 runs 15 residues. Libraries were prepared by immunoSEQ multiplex PCR; TCRdb keeps only in-frame clonotypes and omits some of them. This sample has some 95,000 clones, with roughly 90% found just once. The V call is TRBV4-3, the J call TRBJ1-5; D is undetermined. This clonotype originated in an adult who received the AZD1222 COVID-19 vaccine. The sample here was peripheral blood, taken 28 days after the second AZD1222 dose. The CDR3 sequence is CASSQEMYSNQPQHF. The DNA for the CDR3 is TGCGCCAGCAGCCAAGAAATGTATAGCAATCAGCCCCAGCATTTT.